The 18 T cell receptor beta chains in this list originate from one sample, sequenced in a study of OX40 agonist ivuxolimab in advanced cancers. Sequencing was performed with immunoSEQ multiplex PCR; in TCRdb, only in-frame clones are kept and a portion is missing. This table has around 80,000 clones, over 80% appearing once. Material: CD4+ or CD8+ T cells sorted from blood, obtained in a trial of the OX40 agonist ivuxolimab. The receptors were gathered from an adult with an advanced solid tumor such as melanoma, head and neck, liver or kidney cancer.

The chain combines TRBV21-1 with TRBJ1-1. TRBV21-1 is classified as a pseudogene. The CDR3 contains 13 residues. CDR3 amino acids: CASSKEVNTEAFF. The CDR3, as DNA: TGTGCCAGCAGCAAAGAGGTGAACACTGAAGCTTTCTTT.

This chain connects TRBV11-2 to TRBJ1-1, with 8 positions matching TRBD1. The CDR3 totals 15 residues. The V and J ends lost 1 base and 1 base, in that order; junction bases with no gene match: 2. The germline gives CDR1 SGHAT, CDR2 FQNNGV. The CDR3 loop reads CASSLGGTGNTEAFF. CDR3 in DNA: TGTGCCAGCAGCTTAGGAGGGACAGGGAACACTGAAGCTTTCTTT.

This chain joins TRBV4-3 and TRBJ2-3; D is ambiguous. The CDR3 has 14 residues. The V end lost 4 bases, the J end lost 1 base, and 9 bases lay between the germline ends. Germline values: CDR1 LGHNA, CDR2 YSLEER. The CDR3 DNA reads TGCGCCAGCAGCCTAGGCAGCGGCACAGATACGCAGTATTTT. This translates into CASSLGSGTDTQYF.

The chain is built from TRBV28 and TRBJ2-1, with a possible D match to TRBD2 (7 bases). Trimming stripped 4 bases from V and 4 bases from J, with 20 bases between. The CDR3 loop spans 17 amino acids. From germline, CDR1 is MDHEN and CDR2 SYDVKM. The DNA of the CDR3 is TGTGCCAGCAGTTCGCCGGCGGGGGCGGGGGAGTACAATGAGCAGTTCTTC. This encodes CASSSPAGAGEYNEQFF.

This CDR3 reads CASSLGSGERGQETQYF. The CDR3 DNA is TGCGCCAGCAGCTTGGGTAGCGGCGAGCGGGGTCAAGAGACCCAGTACTTC. The chain has TRBV5-1 and TRBJ2-5, with 7 bases aligning to TRBD2. Germline V lookup: CDR1 SGHRS, CDR2 YFSETQ. The CDR3 has 17 residues. The V segment lost 0 bases and the J segment 2 bases; nucleotides outside the gene matches: 10.

J is TRBJ2-6 and V is TRBV28, with D possibly matching TRBD1 (5 bases). The germline V and J ends were trimmed by 2 bases and 0 bases, with 8 bases remaining between them. CDR1 is MDHEN and CDR2 is SYDVKM in the germline V gene. This CDR3 is 16 amino acids long. CDR3 amino acids: CASSLRGISGANVLTF. The CDR3 bases are TGTGCCAGCAGTTTAAGGGGAATCTCTGGGGCCAACGTCCTGACTTTC.

The chain couples TRBV21-1 to TRBJ2-6; the D segment call TRBD2 is taken from the table without a DNA check. TRBV21-1 is reported as a pseudogene. This CDR3 comprises 14 residues. Here the CDR3 reads CASRSLSGANVLTF. As DNA, the CDR3 is TGTGCCAGCAGGTCCCTCTCTGGGGCCAACGTCCTGACTTTC.

This chain uses TRBV5-4 with TRBJ1-1; the D is unclear. Per germline, CDR1 SGHNT and CDR2 YYREEE (reference sequence). The CDR3 is made up of 15 amino acids. V lost 0 bases and J lost 6, with 15 bases in between. This CDR3 reads CASSLGLLGRSEAFF. CDR3 nucleotides: TGTGCCAGCAGCTTGGGTTTACTAGGACGTTCTGAAGCTTTCTTT.

This rearrangement joins TRBV29-1 to TRBJ1-1; D not resolved. V was cut by 6 bases and J by 2 bases, with 7 bases left in between. The CDR3 is made up of 11 amino acids. CDR1 and CDR2 (germline): SQVTM, ANQGSEA. CDR3 nucleotide sequence: TGCAGCGTCTCCTTAAACACTGAAGCTTTCTTT. Its protein is CSVSLNTEAFF.

The rearrangement joins TRBV10-3 to TRBJ1-4; tentatively, D is TRBD1 (6 bases). The CDR3 has 18 amino acids. V dropped 2 bases and J dropped 7 bases, with 23 bases sitting between them. CDR1 ENHRY and CDR2 SYGVKD come from the germline V gene. The CDR3 coding sequence is TGTGCCATCAGTGAGCCCCCGAGGGTCGGGGGGCTGGGTGAAAAACTGTTTTTT. Translated, it gives CAISEPPRVGGLGEKLFF.

The chain has TRBV5-1 and TRBJ1-1, with a possible D match to TRBD1 (6 bases). Germline loops: CDR1 SGHRS, CDR2 YFSETQ. The CDR3 has 15 residues. Trimming cost V 2 bases and J 3 bases, with 14 bases left between them. Here the CDR3 reads CASSFGQPRDTEAFF. DNA of the CDR3: TGCGCCAGCAGCTTTGGACAGCCTAGGGACACTGAAGCTTTCTTT.

The CDR3 sequence is CASSLAGGYNEQFF. DNA for the CDR3: TGTGCCAGCAGCTTAGCGGGAGGGTACAATGAGCAGTTCTTC. The chain links TRBV11-2 to TRBJ2-1, with TRBD2 matching over 8 bases. The V and J ends lost 1 base and 4 bases, in that order; junction bases with no gene match: 0. This CDR3 is built from 14 residues. The germline V gene has CDR1 SGHAT and CDR2 FQNNGV.

V usage is TRBV10-2 and J usage is TRBJ2-6; the D gene is possibly TRBD1 (5 bases). This CDR3 has 18 amino acids. Per germline, CDR1 WSHSY and CDR2 SAAADI. Trimming cost V 2 bases and J 0 bases, with 14 bases left between them. As DNA, the CDR3 is TGCGCCAGCAGTGAGCACAGGCAAGGGATCTCTGGGGCCAACGTCCTGACTTTC. Translating it yields CASSEHRQGISGANVLTF.

The J gene is TRBJ2-2, the V gene TRBV5-4; a weak D match, TRBD1 (6 bases). V lost 5 bases to trimming and J lost 3 bases, with 11 bases between them. Germline CDR1 and CDR2: SGHNT and YYREEE (reference sequence). The CDR3 consists of 14 residues. CDR3 protein: CASRSDSHTGELFF. In DNA form, the CDR3 reads TGTGCCAGCAGGTCGGACAGCCACACCGGGGAGCTGTTTTTT.

The V gene is TRBV12-5, the J gene TRBJ2-2, with 8 bases identical to TRBD2. The germline V gene encodes CDR1 LGHNT and CDR2 FRNRAP. V lost 1 base to trimming and J lost 3 bases; unmatched junction nucleotides: 4. CDR3 length equals 16 residues. This CDR3 is CASGLERTSYTGELFF. CDR3 nucleotide sequence: TGTGCTAGTGGTTTGGAACGGACTAGCTACACCGGGGAGCTGTTTTTT.

The V gene is TRBV11-2, the J gene TRBJ1-4; no reliable D call. Germline CDR1 is SGHAT and CDR2 is FQNNGV. The CDR3 length is 15 residues. Trimming stripped 0 bases from V and 1 base from J, with 6 bases between. CDR3 in DNA: TGTGCCAGCAGCTTAGACGGGCGAACTAATGAAAAACTGTTTTTT. Its protein is CASSLDGRTNEKLFF.

V is TRBV6-5 and J is TRBJ2-2, with D possibly being TRBD1 or TRBD2 (5 bases each). Germline V CDR1 and CDR2: MNHEY, SVGAGI. The CDR3 runs 14 residues. The V end lost 6 bases, the J end lost 4 bases, and 12 bases lay between the germline ends. In nucleotides, the CDR3 is TGTGCCAGCAGAAGGGACGGTCGCACCGGGGAGCTGTTTTTT. Translating it yields CASRRDGRTGELFF.

Here the CDR3 reads CSVDDRVRETQYF. CDR3 coding DNA: TGCAGCGTTGATGACAGGGTCCGCGAGACCCAGTACTTC. The chain links TRBV29-1 to TRBJ2-5, with 7 bases identical to TRBD1. The V and J ends lost 3 bases and 5 bases, in that order; junction bases with no gene match: 6. CDR3 size: 13 residues. The germline gives CDR1 SQVTM, CDR2 ANQGSEA.